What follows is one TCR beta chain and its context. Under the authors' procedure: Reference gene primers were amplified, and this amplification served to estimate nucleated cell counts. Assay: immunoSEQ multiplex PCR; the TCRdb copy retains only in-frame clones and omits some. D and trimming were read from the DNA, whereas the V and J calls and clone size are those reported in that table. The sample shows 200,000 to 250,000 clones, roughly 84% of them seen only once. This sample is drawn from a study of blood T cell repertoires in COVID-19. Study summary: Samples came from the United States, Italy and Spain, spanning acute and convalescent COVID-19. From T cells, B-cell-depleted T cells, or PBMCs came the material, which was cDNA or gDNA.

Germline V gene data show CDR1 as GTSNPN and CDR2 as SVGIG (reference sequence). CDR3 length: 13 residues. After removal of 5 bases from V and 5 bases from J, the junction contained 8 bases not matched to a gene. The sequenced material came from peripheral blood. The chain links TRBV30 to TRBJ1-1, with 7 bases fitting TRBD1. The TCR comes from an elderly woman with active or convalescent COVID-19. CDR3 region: CAWGKGAGTEAFF. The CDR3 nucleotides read TGTGCCTGGGGCAAGGGGGCAGGGACTGAAGCTTTCTTT.